The sequence of this TCR beta chain was determined in a study of blood T cell repertoires in COVID-19. The repertoire was sequenced with immunoSEQ multiplex PCR; TCRdb's copy has only in-frame clones and lacks some. In the table there are 300,000 to 400,000 clones, approximately 90% of which are singletons. CDR3 length: 13 residues. Between the trimmed V and J ends, which lost 3 bases and 8 bases, there was a span of 13 bases. Germline V lookup: CDR1 LNHDA, CDR2 SQIVND (reference sequence). The receptor's source is a woman aged 25 to 39 with acute COVID-19. Material: PBMCs or T cells enriched from blood (not recorded which). The chain employs TRBV19 and TRBJ1-2; perhaps TRBD1 as D (6 bases). The CDR3 reads CASSIEGGKGYTF. The DNA of the CDR3 is TGTGCCAGTAGTATCGAAGGGGGTAAAGGCTACACCTTC.